The present entry profiles one TCR beta chain with its context. No antigen is known for it. These data come from a study of blood T cells in healthy people across ages. Study results and limitations: Relative to aged donors, long-lived donors carried more naive CD4+ cells and displayed higher diversity. Per-million-T-cell TCR beta diversity fell roughly linearly with age.

A second PCR of roughly 7 to 11 cycles used a sample-barcoded 5' primer and a J-beta primer mix. MiXCR was run by TCRdb on the 5' RACE reads, yielding one entry per CDR3 protein. This table holds approximately 1.5 million distinct CDR3 sequences, under 55% found once. The CDR3 is 14 residues long. V dropped 1 base and J dropped 6 bases, with 9 bases sitting between them. This clonotype was sampled from a woman under 30 in good health. The sample taken for sequencing was blood. The chain combines TRBV12-3 or TRBV12-4 with TRBJ2-2; D may correspond to TRBD1 or TRBD2 (5 bases each). The CDR3 sequence is CASSLGGFAGELFF. CDR3 in DNA: TGTGCCAGCAGTTTAGGGGGGTTTGCCGGGGAGCTGTTTTTT.